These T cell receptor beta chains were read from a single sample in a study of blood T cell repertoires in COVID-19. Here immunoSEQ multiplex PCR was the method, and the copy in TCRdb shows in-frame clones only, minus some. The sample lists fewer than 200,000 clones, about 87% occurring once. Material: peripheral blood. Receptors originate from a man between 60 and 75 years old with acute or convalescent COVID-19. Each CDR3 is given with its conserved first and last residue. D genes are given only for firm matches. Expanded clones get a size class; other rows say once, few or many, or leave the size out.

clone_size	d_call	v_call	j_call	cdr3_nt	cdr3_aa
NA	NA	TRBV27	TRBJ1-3	TGTGCCAGCAGTTTAAACAGGGCCGGAAACACCATATATTTT	CASSLNRAGNTIYF
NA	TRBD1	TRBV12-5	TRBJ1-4	TGTGCTAGTGGAACCGGGACAGGGACATGGGATAATGAAAAACTGTTTTTT	CASGTGTGTWDNEKLFF
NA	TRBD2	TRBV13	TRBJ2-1	TGTGCCAGCAGCTTATCCGGGAGGTTCAATGAGCAGTTCTTC	CASSLSGRFNEQFF
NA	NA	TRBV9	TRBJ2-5	TGTGCCAGCAGCTCTGAGCCCAACCAAGAGACCCAGTACTTC	CASSSEPNQETQYF
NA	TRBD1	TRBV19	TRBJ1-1	TGTGCCAGTAGTCGGACAGGGGGGGAAGCTTTCTTT	CASSRTGGEAFF
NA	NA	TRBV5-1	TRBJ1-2	TGCGCCAGCAGCTTGACGGGTTTCGATGGCTACACCTTC	CASSLTGFDGYTF
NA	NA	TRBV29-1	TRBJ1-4	TGCAGCGTTAGCGAGCCACGACCTAATGAAAAACTGTTTTTT	CSVSEPRPNEKLFF
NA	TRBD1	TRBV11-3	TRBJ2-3	TGTGCCAGCAGCTACGGGACAGGGGGCGCGGGAGGGAGCACAGATACGCAGTATTTT	CASSYGTGGAGGSTDTQYF
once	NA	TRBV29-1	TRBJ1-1	TGCAGCGTCATCAGGGGCTCGAACACTGAAGCTTTCTTT	CSVIRGSNTEAFF
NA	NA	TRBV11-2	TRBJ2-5	TGTGCCAGCAGCTTAGATCGCACAAACCAAGAGACCCAGTACTTC	CASSLDRTNQETQYF
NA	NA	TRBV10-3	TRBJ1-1	TGTGCCATTGTCTCGACTCCGGGGGAAACTGAAGCTTTCTTT	CAIVSTPGETEAFF
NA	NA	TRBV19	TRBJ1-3	TGTGCCAGTAGGATGGGAGGGCCGAGCTCTGGAAACACCATATATTTT	CASRMGGPSSGNTIYF
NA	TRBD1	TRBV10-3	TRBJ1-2	TGTGCCATCCATCACGGGACAGGAGATAACTATGGCTACACCTTC	CAIHHGTGDNYGYTF
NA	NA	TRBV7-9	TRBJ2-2	TGTGCCAGCAGCTTGTCTCGGGCCGCCGGGGCCGGGGAGCTGTTTTTT	CASSLSRAAGAGELFF
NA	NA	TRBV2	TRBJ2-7	TGTGCCAGCAGTGACAGGGAACGCGAGCAGTACTTC	CASSDREREQYF
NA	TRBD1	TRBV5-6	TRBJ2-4	TGTGCCAGCACCTCCGGGGGGACAGGGGGAGACATTCAGTACTTC	CASTSGGTGGDIQYF
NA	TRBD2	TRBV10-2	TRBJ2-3	TGCGCCAGCAGTGATCTCTCAGCGGGGGTTAGCACAGATACGCAGTATTTT	CASSDLSAGVSTDTQYF
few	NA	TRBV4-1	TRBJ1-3	TGCGCCAGCAGCCGAGAAGACCCGGCAGGGCTTGGAAACACCATATATTTT	CASSREDPAGLGNTIYF
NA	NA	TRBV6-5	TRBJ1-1	TGTGCCAGCAGTTACTCCAGGGAAGAAGCTTTCTTT	CASSYSREEAFF
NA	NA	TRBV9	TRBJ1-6	TGTGCCAGCAGCCCCCGGGATAATTCACCCCTCCACTTT	CASSPRDNSPLHF
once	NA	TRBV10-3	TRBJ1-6	TGTGCCATCAGTGAGCTATTTAATTCACCCCTCCACTTT	CAISELFNSPLHF
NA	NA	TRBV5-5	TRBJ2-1	TGTGCCAGCAGCTTGCAAGAGATCCCTCGTGAGCAGTTCTTC	CASSLQEIPREQFF
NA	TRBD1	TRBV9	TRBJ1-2	TGTGCCAGCAGCGTAGGAGGCGGACAGGGGGGTTGGGACTATGGCTACACCTTC	CASSVGGGQGGWDYGYTF
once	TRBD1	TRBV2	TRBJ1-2	TGTGCCAGCAGTGAAGCGCGTGCGAGGGGGCAAAGGGTCTATGGCTACACCTTC	CASSEARARGQRVYGYTF
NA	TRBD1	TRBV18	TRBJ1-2	TGTGCCAGCTCACCAATCACAGGGGGCGGTGGCTACACCTTC	CASSPITGGGGYTF
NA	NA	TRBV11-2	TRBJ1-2	TGTGCCAGCAGCTTAGCTCCAGGGCCGCTCAACTATGGCTACACCTTC	CASSLAPGPLNYGYTF
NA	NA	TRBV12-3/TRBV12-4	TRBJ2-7	TGTGCCAGCAGTTTCGCGGGCGCCGAGCAGTACTTC	CASSFAGAEQYF
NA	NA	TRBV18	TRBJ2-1	TGTGCCAGCTCACCTCGTCGACTAGAATTGGGCAATGAGCAGTTCTTC	CASSPRRLELGNEQFF
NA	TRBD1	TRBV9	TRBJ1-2	TGTGCCAGCAGTCAGACAGGGGTTGACGGCTACACCTTC	CASSQTGVDGYTF
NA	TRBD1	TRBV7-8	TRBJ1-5	TGTGCCAGCAGTTTCAACCGGGACAGGTTAAATCAGCCCCAGCATTTT	CASSFNRDRLNQPQHF
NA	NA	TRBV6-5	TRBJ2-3	TGTGCCAGCAAGTGGGCAAGCACAGATACGCAGTATTTT	CASKWASTDTQYF
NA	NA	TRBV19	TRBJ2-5	TGTGCCAGTAGTATGGCAGGGCGGGAGACCCAGTACTTC	CASSMAGRETQYF
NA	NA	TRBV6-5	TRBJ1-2	TGTGCCAGCAGAACTACGGGGTCGCCCGGCTACACCTTC	CASRTTGSPGYTF
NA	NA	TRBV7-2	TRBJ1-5	TGTGCCAGCAGCACACACAGGGAGAGTCAGCCCCAGCATTTT	CASSTHRESQPQHF
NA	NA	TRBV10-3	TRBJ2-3	TGTGCCATCAGTGAGCGGGGTGGGGATACGCAGTATTTT	CAISERGGDTQYF
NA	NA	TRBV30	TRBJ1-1	TGTGCCTGGAGGGGGGCCGGGTACACTGAAGCTTTCTTT	CAWRGAGYTEAFF
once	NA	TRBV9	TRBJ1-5	TGTGCCAGCAGCGTAGGTCCGACAGCCGATCAGCCCCAGCATTTT	CASSVGPTADQPQHF
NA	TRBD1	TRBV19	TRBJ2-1	TGTGCCATTTCCCCAGGGGGCCTCCCCAATGAGCAGTTCTTC	CAISPGGLPNEQFF
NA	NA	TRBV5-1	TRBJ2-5	TGCGCCAGCAGCTTGGCGGTCCAAGAGACCCAGTACTTC	CASSLAVQETQYF
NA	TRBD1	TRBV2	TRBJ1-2	TGTGCCAGCAGCACAGGGGGAAGCTATGGCTACACCTTC	CASSTGGSYGYTF